This is a list of T cell receptor beta chains from one sample in a study of T cell repertoires in cytomegalovirus infection. TCRdb reprocessed the reads via MiXCR and lists one record per CDR3 protein. The sample yields roughly 760,000 distinct CDR3 sequences, 35% to 45% seen once. Material for sequencing was PBMCs. These receptors were collected from a human donor in good health (CMV status not recorded). Some clones in this sample may be carry-over from other donors' samples. The CDR3 runs from the conserved cysteine through the conserved F or W. Fields, in order: V gene, CDR3 length, J gene, clone size, D gene, CDR3 protein, CDR3 DNA. D genes are given only for firm matches. The size entry is marked missing in some rows and otherwise reads once, few, many or a size class.

v_gene: TRBV30; len: 14; j_gene: TRBJ1-5; abundance: few; d_gene: -; CDR3aa: CAWNEGLSNQPQHF; CDR3nt: TGTGCCTGGAACGAGGGTCTTAGCAATCAGCCCCAGCATTTT
v_gene: TRBV7-9; len: 12; j_gene: TRBJ1-1; abundance: many; d_gene: -; CDR3aa: CVAYSRLTEAFF; CDR3nt: TGTGTCGCGTACTCTCGCCTCACTGAAGCTTTCTTT
v_gene: TRBV7-9; len: 15; j_gene: TRBJ2-2; abundance: -; d_gene: TRBD2; CDR3aa: CASSPREGVAGELFF; CDR3nt: TGTGCCAGCAGCCCTCGGGAGGGCGTCGCCGGGGAGCTTTTTTTT
v_gene: TRBV9; len: 16; j_gene: TRBJ1-2; abundance: few; d_gene: -; CDR3aa: CASSARRTAINYGYTF; CDR3nt: TGTGCCAGCAGCGCCCGAAGGACAGCGATTAACTATGGCTACACCTTC
v_gene: TRBV10-3; len: 14; j_gene: TRBJ1-1; abundance: -; d_gene: -; CDR3aa: CAISEGGVGVEAFF; CDR3nt: TGTGCCATCAGTGAAGGGGGGGTTGGAGTTGAAGCTTTCTTT
v_gene: TRBV5-1; len: 14; j_gene: TRBJ2-3; abundance: once; d_gene: -; CDR3aa: CASSLGQRSNTQYF; CDR3nt: TGCGCCAGCAGCTTGGGGCAGCGTTCAAATACGCAGTATTTT
v_gene: TRBV10-2; len: 16; j_gene: TRBJ2-5; abundance: few; d_gene: TRBD1; CDR3aa: CASSDPGTALQETQYF; CDR3nt: TGCGCCAGCAGTGACCCCGGGACAGCGCTCCAAGAGACCCAGTACTTC
v_gene: TRBV7-3; len: 14; j_gene: TRBJ1-4; abundance: -; d_gene: -; CDR3aa: CASATDRFNGKLFF; CDR3nt: TGTGCCAGCGCCACGGACCGATTTAATGGAAAACTGTTTTTT
v_gene: TRBV20-1; len: 15; j_gene: TRBJ1-5; abundance: -; d_gene: TRBD1; CDR3aa: CSALRPGQGTQPQHF; CDR3nt: TGCAGTGCTCTTAGGCCGGGACAGGGAACCCAGCCCCAGCATTTT
v_gene: TRBV5-1; len: 14; j_gene: TRBJ2-1; abundance: -; d_gene: TRBD2; CDR3aa: CASRPTSGNNEQFF; CDR3nt: TGCGCCAGCAGACCGACTAGCGGTAACAATGAGCAGTTCTTC
v_gene: TRBV6-2/TRBV6-3; len: 18; j_gene: TRBJ1-5; abundance: -; d_gene: TRBD1; CDR3aa: CASSPPGGGLYSNQPQHF; CDR3nt: TGTGCCAGCAGCCCCCCCGGAGGGGGCCTTTATAGCAATCAGCCCCAGCATTTT
v_gene: TRBV7-9; len: 13; j_gene: TRBJ2-2; abundance: few; d_gene: -; CDR3aa: CASSFTWTGELFF; CDR3nt: TGTGCCAGCAGCTTCACGTGGACCGGGGAGCTGTTTTTT
v_gene: TRBV12-3/TRBV12-4; len: 18; j_gene: TRBJ2-5; abundance: -; d_gene: -; CDR3aa: CASSLRSLLGTKEETQYF; CDR3nt: TGTGCCAGCAGTTTGAGATCGTTGTTGGGGACAAAGGAAGAGACCCAGTACTTC
v_gene: TRBV14; len: 14; j_gene: TRBJ2-1; abundance: -; d_gene: -; CDR3aa: CASSHAMDKNEQFF; CDR3nt: TGTGCCAGCAGCCACGCGATGGATAAGAATGAGCAGTTCTTC
v_gene: TRBV28; len: 15; j_gene: TRBJ2-3; abundance: -; d_gene: -; CDR3aa: CASSPRTRQTDTQYF; CDR3nt: TGTGCCAGCAGTCCCAGGACTCGACAGACAGATACGCAGTATTTT
v_gene: TRBV7-2; len: 15; j_gene: TRBJ2-1; abundance: many; d_gene: TRBD2; CDR3aa: CASSSTSGRTNEQFF; CDR3nt: TGTGCCAGCAGCTCCACTAGCGGGAGAACCAATGAGCAGTTCTTC
v_gene: TRBV19; len: 15; j_gene: TRBJ1-5; abundance: -; d_gene: -; CDR3aa: CASSIVGLKSEPQHF; CDR3nt: TGTGCCAGTAGTATAGTCGGACTTAAATCAGAGCCCCAGCATTTT
v_gene: TRBV7-9; len: 15; j_gene: TRBJ2-1; abundance: -; d_gene: TRBD1; CDR3aa: CASSPAATGVNEQFF; CDR3nt: TGTGCCAGCAGCCCGGCCGCGACAGGGGTCAATGAGCAGTTCTTC
v_gene: TRBV7-2; len: 15; j_gene: TRBJ2-4; abundance: once; d_gene: -; CDR3aa: CASSSQLGETNIQYF; CDR3nt: TGTGCCAGCAGCAGTCAATTGGGGGAGACCAACATTCAGTACTTC
v_gene: TRBV28; len: 17; j_gene: TRBJ1-5; abundance: many; d_gene: -; CDR3aa: CASRATTGSYSNQPQHF; CDR3nt: TGTGCCAGCAGAGCCACTACAGGGTCTTATAGCAATCAGCCCCAGCATTTT
v_gene: TRBV28; len: 13; j_gene: TRBJ1-2; abundance: many; d_gene: -; CDR3aa: CASSLQGIGGYTF; CDR3nt: TGTGCCAGCAGTTTGCAGGGGATAGGTGGCTACACCTTC